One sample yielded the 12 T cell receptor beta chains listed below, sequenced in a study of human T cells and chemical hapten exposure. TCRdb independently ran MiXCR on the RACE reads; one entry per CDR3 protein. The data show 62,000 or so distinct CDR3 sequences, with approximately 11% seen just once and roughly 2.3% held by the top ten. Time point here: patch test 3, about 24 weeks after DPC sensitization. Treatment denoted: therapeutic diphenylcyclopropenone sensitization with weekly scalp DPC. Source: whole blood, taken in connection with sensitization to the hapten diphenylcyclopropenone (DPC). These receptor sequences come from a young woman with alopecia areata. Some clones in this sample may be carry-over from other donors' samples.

CDR3 in amino acids: CASSDRLAGSSYEQYF. CDR3 bases: TGTGCCAGCAGCGACCGATTAGCGGGCTCTTCCTACGAGCAGTACTTC. The gene calls are TRBV13 and TRBJ2-7, with 7 bases aligning to TRBD2. With 5 bases clipped from V and 1 base from J, the junction kept 11 bases outside the gene matches. CDR1 is PRHDT and CDR2 is FYEKMQ in the germline V gene (reference sequence). This CDR3 is 16 amino acids long.

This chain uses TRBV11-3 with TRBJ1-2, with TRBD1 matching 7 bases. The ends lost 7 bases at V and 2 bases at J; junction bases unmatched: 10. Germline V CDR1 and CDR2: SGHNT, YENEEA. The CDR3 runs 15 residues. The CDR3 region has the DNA TGTGCCAGCACCCAAAGGGACAGCAAAAACTATGGCTACACCTTC. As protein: CASTQRDSKNYGYTF.

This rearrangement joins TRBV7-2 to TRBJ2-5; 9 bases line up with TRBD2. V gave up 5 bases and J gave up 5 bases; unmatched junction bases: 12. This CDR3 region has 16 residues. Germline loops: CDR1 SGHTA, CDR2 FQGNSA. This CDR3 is CASSPWASGDLETQYF. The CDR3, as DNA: TGTGCCAGCAGCCCTTGGGCTAGCGGGGACCTGGAGACCCAGTACTTC.

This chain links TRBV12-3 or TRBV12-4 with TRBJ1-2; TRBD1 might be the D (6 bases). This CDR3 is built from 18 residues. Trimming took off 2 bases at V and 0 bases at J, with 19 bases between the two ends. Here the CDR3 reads CASSLLSGAAIANYGYTF. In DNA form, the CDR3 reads TGTGCCAGCAGTTTATTGTCGGGGGCCGCGATAGCTAACTATGGCTACACCTTC.

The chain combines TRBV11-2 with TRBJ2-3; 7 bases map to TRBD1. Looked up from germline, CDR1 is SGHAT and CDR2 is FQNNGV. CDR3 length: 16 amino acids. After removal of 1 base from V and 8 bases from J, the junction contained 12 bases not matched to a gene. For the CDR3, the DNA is TGTGCCAGCAGCTTAGGCGGCAGGGGGATTTCGACTACGCAGTATTTT. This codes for CASSLGGRGISTTQYF.

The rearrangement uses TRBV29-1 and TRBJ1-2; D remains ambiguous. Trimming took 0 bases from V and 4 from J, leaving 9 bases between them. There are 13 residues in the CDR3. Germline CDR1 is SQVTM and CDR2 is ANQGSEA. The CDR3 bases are TGCAGCGTTGAAGAGGGGTCGACCTATGGCTACACCTTC. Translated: CSVEEGSTYGYTF.

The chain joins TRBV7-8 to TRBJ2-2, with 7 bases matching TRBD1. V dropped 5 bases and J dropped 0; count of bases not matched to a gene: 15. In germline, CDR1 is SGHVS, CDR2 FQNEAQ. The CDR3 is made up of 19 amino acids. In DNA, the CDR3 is TGTGCCAGCAGCAAAACAGGGGTCCTTGTCCCAACGAACACCGGGGAGCTGTTTTTT. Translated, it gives CASSKTGVLVPTNTGELFF.

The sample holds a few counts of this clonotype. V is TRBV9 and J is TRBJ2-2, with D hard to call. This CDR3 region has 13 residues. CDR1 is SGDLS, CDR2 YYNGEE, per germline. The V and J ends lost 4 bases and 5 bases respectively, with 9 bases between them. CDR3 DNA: TGTGCCAGCAGCCCAACGTTAACCGGGGAGCTGTTTTTT. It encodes CASSPTLTGELFF.

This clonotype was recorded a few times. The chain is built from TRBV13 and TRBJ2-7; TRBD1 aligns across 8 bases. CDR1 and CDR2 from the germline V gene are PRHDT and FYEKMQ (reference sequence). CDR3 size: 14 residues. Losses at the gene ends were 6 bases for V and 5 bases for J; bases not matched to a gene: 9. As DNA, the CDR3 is TGTGCCAGCAGTACCCCCGGACAGGGTAACGAGCAGTACTTC. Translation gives CASSTPGQGNEQYF. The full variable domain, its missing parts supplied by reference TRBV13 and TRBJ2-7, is AAGVIQSPRHLIKEKRETATLKCYPIPRHDTVYWYQQGPGQDPQFLISFYEKMQSDKGSIPDRFSAQQFSDYHSELNMSSLELGDSALYFCASSTPGQGNEQYFGPGTRLTVT.

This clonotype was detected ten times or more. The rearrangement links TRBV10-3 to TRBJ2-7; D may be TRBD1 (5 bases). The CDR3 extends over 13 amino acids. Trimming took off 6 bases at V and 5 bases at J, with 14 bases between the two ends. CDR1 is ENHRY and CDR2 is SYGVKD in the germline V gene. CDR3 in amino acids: CAIRGAAGNEQYF. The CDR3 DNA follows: TGTGCCATCAGAGGCGCTGCAGGGAACGAGCAGTACTTC.

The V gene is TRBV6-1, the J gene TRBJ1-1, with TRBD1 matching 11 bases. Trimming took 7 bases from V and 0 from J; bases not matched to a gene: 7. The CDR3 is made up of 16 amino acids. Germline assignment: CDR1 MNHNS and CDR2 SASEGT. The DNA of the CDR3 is TGTGCCAGCACGGACAGGGGGCCCCTTATGAACACTGAAGCTTTCTTT. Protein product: CASTDRGPLMNTEAFF.

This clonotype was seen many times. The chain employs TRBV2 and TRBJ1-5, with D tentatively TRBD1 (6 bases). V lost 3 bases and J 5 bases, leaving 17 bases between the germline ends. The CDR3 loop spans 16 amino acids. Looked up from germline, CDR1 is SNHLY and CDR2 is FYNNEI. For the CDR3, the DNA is TGTGCCAGCAGTGACAGCCCTACAGGGATTTATCAGCCCCAGCATTTT. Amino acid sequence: CASSDSPTGIYQPQHF.